These T cell receptor beta chains were read from a single sample in a study of blood T cells in healthy people across ages. TCRdb re-analysed the 5' RACE reads in MiXCR, keeping a single row per CDR3 protein. This sample carries under 2 million distinct CDR3 sequences, around 35% of them seen once, and the ten largest clones take around 10%. Material: blood. The receptors here all came from a woman in her 30s in good health. CDR3s include the opening cysteine and the closing phenylalanine or tryptophan. The D gene is left open where the match is weak. The listing skips clone size in some rows; elsewhere it reads once, few, many or a size class.

CDR3 protein: CSVSKGNQPQHF; CDR3 DNA: TGCAGCGTAAGTAAAGGAAATCAGCCCCAGCATTTT; D gene: NA; J gene: TRBJ1-5; clone size: NA; V gene: TRBV29-1
CDR3 protein: CTSSFDRGTDEAFF; CDR3 DNA: TGTACCAGCAGCTTCGACAGGGGAACAGATGAAGCTTTCTTT; D gene: TRBD1; J gene: TRBJ1-1; clone size: NA; V gene: TRBV7-8
CDR3 protein: CASSTKGGYTF; CDR3 DNA: TGTGCCAGCAGCACCAAGGGTGGCTACACCTTC; D gene: NA; J gene: TRBJ1-2; clone size: NA; V gene: TRBV7-9
CDR3 protein: CASSYSDSYEQYF; CDR3 DNA: TGTGCCAGCAGTTACTCGGACAGTTACGAGCAGTACTTC; D gene: NA; J gene: TRBJ2-7; clone size: many; V gene: TRBV6-6
CDR3 protein: CASSQDRLAVSPDYEQYF; CDR3 DNA: TGCGCCAGCAGCCAAGATCGACTAGCGGTATCACCGGATTACGAGCAGTACTTC; D gene: TRBD2; J gene: TRBJ2-7; clone size: NA; V gene: TRBV4-1
CDR3 protein: CASSLAGTGQETQYF; CDR3 DNA: TGTGCCAGCAGTTTAGCGGGGACGGGGCAAGAGACCCAGTACTTC; D gene: TRBD2; J gene: TRBJ2-5; clone size: many; V gene: TRBV7-9
CDR3 protein: CATMTGQETQYF; CDR3 DNA: TGTGCCACCATGACAGGGCAGGAGACCCAGTACTTC; D gene: TRBD1; J gene: TRBJ2-5; clone size: NA; V gene: TRBV6-5
CDR3 protein: CASSQWGSQETQYF; CDR3 DNA: TGCGCCAGCAGCCAGTGGGGCAGCCAAGAGACCCAGTACTTC; D gene: NA; J gene: TRBJ2-5; clone size: many; V gene: TRBV4-1
CDR3 protein: CSARDFGTDGGGYTF; CDR3 DNA: TGCAGTGCTAGAGATTTCGGGACGGATGGGGGTGGCTACACCTTC; D gene: NA; J gene: TRBJ1-2; clone size: NA; V gene: TRBV20-1
CDR3 protein: CSAGGDLTGGQFF; CDR3 DNA: TGCAGTGCTGGTGGAGACCTTACTGGGGGGCAGTTCTTC; D gene: NA; J gene: TRBJ2-1; clone size: NA; V gene: TRBV20-1
CDR3 protein: CSVDRSGANYGYTF; CDR3 DNA: TGCAGCGTGGACCGCTCTGGGGCCAACTATGGCTACACCTTC; D gene: NA; J gene: TRBJ1-2; clone size: many; V gene: TRBV29-1
CDR3 protein: CATSAPGQSTDTQYF; CDR3 DNA: TGTGCCACCAGTGCCCCGGGACAGAGCACAGATACGCAGTATTTT; D gene: TRBD1; J gene: TRBJ2-3; clone size: NA; V gene: TRBV24-1
CDR3 protein: CASSVTYEQFF; CDR3 DNA: TGTGCCAGCAGCGTTACCTATGAGCAGTTCTTC; D gene: NA; J gene: TRBJ2-1; clone size: NA; V gene: TRBV11-2
CDR3 protein: CASSPGQGGWNTEAFF; CDR3 DNA: TGTGCCAGCAGCCCGGGACAGGGAGGTTGGAACACTGAGGCTTTCTTT; D gene: TRBD1; J gene: TRBJ1-1; clone size: NA; V gene: TRBV6-1
CDR3 protein: CASSYSEGGTGYTF; CDR3 DNA: TGTGCCAGCAGTTACTCGGAGGGTGGGACTGGCTACACCTTC; D gene: NA; J gene: TRBJ1-2; clone size: NA; V gene: TRBV6-5
CDR3 protein: CASSLAPGPGVYEQYF; CDR3 DNA: TGTGCCAGCAGCTTAGCTCCGGGGCCGGGGGTCTACGAGCAGTACTTC; D gene: NA; J gene: TRBJ2-7; clone size: few; V gene: TRBV7-9
CDR3 protein: CGLETLSGYTF; CDR3 DNA: TGTGGCTTGGAAACCCTCAGTGGCTACACCTTC; D gene: NA; J gene: TRBJ1-2; clone size: NA; V gene: TRBV28
CDR3 protein: CASSPTERIEKLFF; CDR3 DNA: TGTGCCAGCAGCCCGACAGAGAGAATCGAAAAACTGTTTTTT; D gene: NA; J gene: TRBJ1-4; clone size: NA; V gene: TRBV27
CDR3 protein: CSVKSSGAYQETQYF; CDR3 DNA: TGCAGCGTTAAAAGCAGCGGAGCGTACCAAGAGACCCAGTACTTC; D gene: NA; J gene: TRBJ2-5; clone size: many; V gene: TRBV29-1
CDR3 protein: CASSLAGTSGGIADTQYF; CDR3 DNA: TGTGCCAGCAGCTTGGCCGGGACTAGCGGGGGGATTGCAGATACGCAGTATTTT; D gene: TRBD2; J gene: TRBJ2-3; clone size: many; V gene: TRBV7-2
CDR3 protein: CASSPDGQYGRGQETQYF; CDR3 DNA: TGTGCCAGCAGCCCAGACGGGCAATATGGGAGGGGACAAGAGACCCAGTACTTC; D gene: TRBD2; J gene: TRBJ2-5; clone size: NA; V gene: TRBV7-9
CDR3 protein: CASSLSFMGNSPLHF; CDR3 DNA: TGTGCCAGCAGTTTATCGTTCATGGGGAATTCACCCCTCCACTTT; D gene: NA; J gene: TRBJ1-6; clone size: NA; V gene: TRBV27
CDR3 protein: CSVSGEYISYEQYF; CDR3 DNA: TGCAGTGTTTCCGGGGAGTACATTTCCTACGAGCAGTACTTC; D gene: NA; J gene: TRBJ2-7; clone size: NA; V gene: TRBV20-1
CDR3 protein: CASSPGTVQTQYF; CDR3 DNA: TGTGCCAGCAGCCCCGGGACAGTCCAGACCCAGTACTTC; D gene: TRBD1; J gene: TRBJ2-5; clone size: NA; V gene: TRBV7-9
CDR3 protein: CASSSYGTEIYEQYF; CDR3 DNA: TGTGCCAGCAGTTCCTACGGCACAGAGATCTACGAGCAGTACTTC; D gene: NA; J gene: TRBJ2-7; clone size: few; V gene: TRBV28
CDR3 protein: CATRASDVPDTKYF; CDR3 DNA: TGTGCCACCCGAGCGTCAGACGTCCCAGATACGAAGTATTTT; D gene: NA; J gene: TRBJ2-3; clone size: NA; V gene: TRBV24-1
CDR3 protein: CSARDWGPGANQPQHF; CDR3 DNA: TGCAGTGCTAGAGATTGGGGTCCGGGTGCCAATCAGCCCCAGCATTTT; D gene: NA; J gene: TRBJ1-5; clone size: few; V gene: TRBV20-1
CDR3 protein: CASPPPIYAETETQYF; CDR3 DNA: TGTGCCAGCCCTCCCCCCATTTATGCGGAAACGGAGACCCAGTACTTC; D gene: NA; J gene: TRBJ2-5; clone size: few; V gene: TRBV28
CDR3 protein: CSAYNPGQGEETQYF; CDR3 DNA: TGCAGTGCTTATAACCCGGGACAGGGTGAAGAGACCCAGTACTTC; D gene: TRBD1; J gene: TRBJ2-5; clone size: few; V gene: TRBV20-1
CDR3 protein: CASRQIPYGYTF; CDR3 DNA: TGTGCCAGCAGGCAAATTCCCTATGGCTACACCTTC; D gene: NA; J gene: TRBJ1-2; clone size: few; V gene: TRBV6-1
CDR3 protein: CASSLAGFDEQYF; CDR3 DNA: TGCGCCAGCAGCTTGGCAGGGTTCGACGAGCAGTACTTC; D gene: NA; J gene: TRBJ2-7; clone size: NA; V gene: TRBV5-1
CDR3 protein: CASSPQTGQGNKDTQYF; CDR3 DNA: TGTGCCAGCAGCCCTCAAACGGGACAGGGGAATAAAGATACGCAGTATTTT; D gene: TRBD1; J gene: TRBJ2-3; clone size: few; V gene: TRBV5-4
CDR3 protein: CASSALRGGNNEQFF; CDR3 DNA: TGTGCCAGCAGTGCCCTTAGGGGGGGAAACAATGAGCAGTTCTTC; D gene: NA; J gene: TRBJ2-1; clone size: few; V gene: TRBV2
CDR3 protein: CASSLDRAGYTF; CDR3 DNA: TGTGCCAGCAGCTTGGACAGGGCTGGCTACACCTTC; D gene: NA; J gene: TRBJ1-2; clone size: few; V gene: TRBV5-4
CDR3 protein: CASSPDYTNTDTQYF; CDR3 DNA: TGTGCCAGTAGTCCGGACTATACGAACACAGATACGCAGTATTTT; D gene: NA; J gene: TRBJ2-3; clone size: NA; V gene: TRBV19
CDR3 protein: CASSQDLGRSGELFF; CDR3 DNA: TGCGCCAGCAGCCAAGATCTCGGACGCAGCGGGGAGCTGTTTTTT; D gene: NA; J gene: TRBJ2-2; clone size: NA; V gene: TRBV4-1
CDR3 protein: CASSLGRVNEAFF; CDR3 DNA: TGTGCCAGCAGCTTAGGCAGGGTGAATGAAGCTTTCTTT; D gene: NA; J gene: TRBJ1-1; clone size: NA; V gene: TRBV11-2
CDR3 protein: CASSLVQGHVYGYTF; CDR3 DNA: TGTGCCAGCAGCTTAGTACAGGGGCATGTCTATGGCTACACCTTC; D gene: TRBD1; J gene: TRBJ1-2; clone size: few; V gene: TRBV7-2
CDR3 protein: CASSSGRPTDTQYF; CDR3 DNA: TGTGCCAGCAGTAGCGGGAGACCCACAGATACGCAGTATTTT; D gene: TRBD2; J gene: TRBJ2-3; clone size: NA; V gene: TRBV11-3
CDR3 protein: CSARDLRLRSYNEQFF; CDR3 DNA: TGCAGTGCTAGAGATCTTAGGCTCCGCTCCTACAATGAGCAGTTCTTC; D gene: NA; J gene: TRBJ2-1; clone size: NA; V gene: TRBV20-1
CDR3 protein: CASSEEVGGRAFF; CDR3 DNA: TGTGCCAGCAGTGAAGAGGTCGGAGGGCGGGCTTTCTTT; D gene: NA; J gene: TRBJ1-1; clone size: NA; V gene: TRBV6-1
CDR3 protein: CASSLASQGPYNEQFF; CDR3 DNA: TGTGCCAGCAGCTTAGCGTCGCAGGGGCCCTACAATGAGCAGTTCTTC; D gene: NA; J gene: TRBJ2-1; clone size: once; V gene: TRBV7-2
CDR3 protein: CASSTRGQGPSDTQYF; CDR3 DNA: TGCGCCAGCAGCACAAGGGGGCAGGGGCCCTCAGATACGCAGTATTTT; D gene: TRBD1; J gene: TRBJ2-3; clone size: NA; V gene: TRBV4-1
CDR3 protein: CSARPGTGTPDTQYF; CDR3 DNA: TGCAGTGCTAGGCCCGGGACAGGGACCCCAGATACGCAGTATTTT; D gene: TRBD1; J gene: TRBJ2-3; clone size: NA; V gene: TRBV20-1